The rows below give T cell receptor beta chains drawn from one sample of a study of cytotoxic CD8 clonotypes in ibrutinib-treated CLL. The repertoire was sequenced with immunoSEQ multiplex PCR; TCRdb's copy has only in-frame clones and lacks some. The table records roughly 150,000 clones, 70% to 90% of them present only once. Sequencing used PBMCs, obtained at disease progression, from a patient treated with ibrutinib. All receptors derive from a human donor with chronic lymphocytic leukemia. CDR3s leave out the opening cysteine and the closing phenylalanine or tryptophan. Fields, in order: V gene, CDR3 protein.

TRBV5-6 | ASSLGGSNYGYT
TRBV27 | ASSFGIEGGYT
TRBV19 | ASSVTSGSLDTQY
TRBV4-3 | ASSQRLRGGNGMNTEAF
TRBV6-1 | ASSEAFGANYGYT
TRBV7-2 | ASKVTSGLGTGELF
TRBV15 | ATSMGTGQKYNEQF
TRBV5-1 | ASSREIRRAGGYT
TRBV29-1 | SVAPGARDGYT
TRBV4-3 | ASSHLSGRSYNEQF